These 28 T cell receptor beta chains were sequenced from one sample in a study of T-cell reconstitution after alpha-beta-depleted transplantation in children. The TCRbeta library incorporated unique molecular identifiers. TCRdb analysed the PCR reads with MiXCR anew, one entry per CDR3 protein. The profile covers 500,000 to 750,000 distinct CDR3 sequences, with 13% appearing a single time and around 2.2% taken by the ten largest. Sequencing was performed on PBMCs, mostly from graft donor cells, taken 360 days after TCRalphabeta/CD19-depleted stem cell transplant. The origin of the receptors is a male patient under 18 who had a stem cell transplant for acute myeloid leukemia, so the T cells may come from the graft donor.

This clonotype has just a few counts. This chain uses TRBV20-1 with TRBJ2-2; a weak D match, TRBD2 (6 bases). This CDR3 contains 13 residues. The V gene's germline CDR1 is DFQATT and CDR2 SNEGSKA (reference sequence). The V end lost 6 bases, the J end lost 5 bases, and 13 bases lay between the germline ends. This CDR3 is CSARSGGTGELFF. CDR3 nucleotide sequence: TGCAGTGCCAGGTCCGGGGGAACCGGGGAGCTGTTTTTT.

In its sample, this clonotype was seen many times. CDR3 coding DNA: TGTGCCAGCAGTCTGGCAGGGGGCTTCGATCAGCCCCAGCATTTT. This gives the protein CASSLAGGFDQPQHF. V usage is TRBV7-9 and J usage is TRBJ1-5; 8 nucleotides line up with TRBD1. The V gene's germline CDR1 is SEHNR and CDR2 FQNEAQ (reference sequence). The ends lost 6 bases at V and 5 bases at J; junction bases unmatched: 9. This CDR3 region has 15 residues.

The chain has TRBV20-1 and TRBJ2-5; D might be TRBD1 or TRBD2, each matching 5 bases. This CDR3 is 17 amino acids long. V lost 5 bases and J lost 2, with 24 bases in between. Germline V gives CDR1 DFQATT, CDR2 SNEGSKA (reference sequence). CDR3 region: CSASGTPWGALQETQYF. The CDR3 bases are TGCAGTGCTTCCGGGACCCCCTGGGGAGCCCTTCAAGAGACCCAGTACTTC.

This clonotype was seen more than once but under ten times. The chain recombines TRBV5-1 with TRBJ2-1, with 7 nucleotides matching TRBD2. Germline V gives CDR1 SGHRS, CDR2 YFSETQ. Germline trimming cut 4 bases from V and 5 bases from J; bases unmatched to any gene: 9. There are 15 residues in the CDR3. The DNA of the CDR3 is TGCGCCAGCAGCGTTACTCTAGCGGAAGACAATGAGCAGTTCTTC. This encodes CASSVTLAEDNEQFF.

Ten or more counts support this clonotype. The junction departs from germline at one end; a sequencing error may be responsible. The genes are TRBV7-7 and TRBJ2-5; either TRBD1 or TRBD2 may fit D (7 bases each). This CDR3 comprises 14 residues. Looked up from germline, CDR1 is SSHAT and CDR2 is FNYEAQ (reference sequence). The CDR3 region is CASSPTGEGETQYF. The CDR3 DNA follows: TGTGCTAGCAGCCCCACAGGGGAGGGCGAGACCCAGTACTTC.

V gene TRBV20-1 combines with J gene TRBJ2-3; D unclear. The V gene lost 3 bases and the J gene lost 4 bases, with 11 bases spanning the gap. Per the germline V gene, CDR1 is DFQATT and CDR2 is SNEGSKA (reference sequence). The length of the CDR3 is 13 residues. This CDR3 reads CSASGSGADTQYF. The CDR3 DNA reads as TGCAGTGCTAGCGGGTCGGGTGCAGATACGCAGTATTTT.

The V call is TRBV7-2, the J call TRBJ2-7; TRBD2 might be the D (5 bases). The CDR3 consists of 13 residues. Germline V gene data show CDR1 as SGHTA and CDR2 as FQGNSA. Deletions cut 7 bases from V and 2 bases from J, with 12 bases between. CDR3 DNA: TGTGCCAGCACCTCCGGGATCGCCTACGAGCAGTACTTC. Translating gives CASTSGIAYEQYF.

This clonotype has only a few counts. The chain is built from TRBV7-2 and TRBJ2-1, with D unclear. V shed 6 bases and J shed 6 bases, with 15 bases lying between them. The CDR3 runs 14 residues. Per germline, CDR1 SGHTA and CDR2 FQGNSA. In nucleotides, the CDR3 is TGTGCCAGCAGACGAGAAATCGCAATCAATGAGCAGTTCTTC. Amino acid sequence: CASRREIAINEQFF.

Ten or more counts support this clonotype. The V and J genes are TRBV5-5 and TRBJ1-3; D is ambiguous. There are 15 residues in the CDR3. V lost 0 bases, J lost 5 bases, and 12 bases lay in between. The germline CDR1 and CDR2 sequences are SGHKS and YYEKEE (reference sequence). Here the CDR3 reads CASSLEGGQRNTIYF. The DNA for the CDR3 is TGTGCCAGCAGCTTGGAGGGAGGTCAAAGAAACACCATATATTTT.

This clonotype appeared many times. The chain uses TRBV5-1 and TRBJ2-1; 9 bases map to TRBD2. Germline CDR1 is SGHRS and CDR2 is YFSETQ. CDR3 length: 17 residues. V shed 0 bases, J shed 7 bases, and the junction held 11 bases outside the gene matches. CDR3 residues: CASSLVASGTVGNEQFF. The CDR3 region has the DNA TGCGCCAGCAGCTTGGTAGCTAGCGGGACCGTTGGTAATGAGCAGTTCTTC.

The V gene is TRBV6-5, the J gene TRBJ2-7, with 12 bases identical to TRBD2. The CDR3 spans 17 residues. The V gene's germline CDR1 is MNHEY and CDR2 SVGAGI. J gave up 6 bases and V 3 bases, and 12 bases lay outside the gene matches. CDR3 sequence (DNA): TGTGCCAGCAGTTATTCTTTCCTAGCGGGAGGGGACTCCGAGCAGTACTTC. Translation gives CASSYSFLAGGDSEQYF.

This clonotype occurred many times. The V and J genes are TRBV4-3 and TRBJ2-7; possible D gene TRBD1, 5 bases. This CDR3 contains 13 residues. V was cut by 1 base and J by 10 bases, with 14 bases left in between. CDR1 is LGHNA, CDR2 YSLEER, per germline. CDR3 DNA: TGCGCCAGCAGCCAAGTGCTTGGTAGGGGCCAGTACTTC. This gives the protein CASSQVLGRGQYF.

Only a few counts were recorded for this clonotype. The chain carries TRBV20-1 and TRBJ2-7; 7 nucleotides agree with TRBD2. Per germline, CDR1 DFQATT and CDR2 SNEGSKA (reference sequence). The CDR3 length is 16 residues. V lost 6 bases to trimming and J lost 0 bases; unmatched junction nucleotides: 14. CDR3 in amino acids: CSAKSSGDTGSYEQYF. In nucleotides, the CDR3 is TGCAGTGCAAAGTCTAGCGGCGACACGGGCTCCTACGAGCAGTACTTC.

V usage is TRBV29-1 and J usage is TRBJ2-1, with 11 bases that match TRBD2. The CDR3 has 15 residues. J was trimmed by 5 bases and V by 2 bases; bases with no gene match: 5. Germline CDR1 reads SQVTM; CDR2 reads ANQGSEA. In DNA, the CDR3 is TGCAGCGTTGAACCGACTAGCGGGAAAGACAATGAGCAGTTCTTC. Protein: CSVEPTSGKDNEQFF.

The chain joins TRBV18 to TRBJ2-1, with a weak D call TRBD2 (6 bases). CDR1 and CDR2 from the germline V gene are KGHSH and LQKENI. V shed 2 bases and J shed 2 bases, with 10 bases lying between them. The CDR3 extends over 15 amino acids. The CDR3 here is CASSPGSGTYNEQFF. CDR3 bases: TGTGCCAGCTCACCAGGTAGCGGAACCTACAATGAGCAGTTCTTC.

This clonotype was recorded many times. The J gene is TRBJ2-3, the V gene TRBV6-2 or TRBV6-3; D unresolved. Trimming pared 1 base from V and 2 bases from J, leaving 1 base between. Germline V lookup: CDR1 MNHEY, CDR2 SVGEGT. CDR3 length equals 12 residues. DNA for the CDR3: TGTGCCAGCAGTTACTACACAGATACGCAGTATTTT. This translates into CASSYYTDTQYF.

On this clonotype itself: Mismatch with germline at one junction end may stem from a read error. V gene TRBV5-6 combines with J gene TRBJ2-3; D is perhaps TRBD2 (6 bases). The germline V gene has CDR1 SGHDT and CDR2 YYEEEE. This CDR3 region has 11 residues. CDR3 sequence: CASSLSTSKDF. CDR3 coding DNA: TGTGCCAGCAGCTTGTCCACTAGCAAAGATTTT.

This clonotype was counted ten times or more. V and J are TRBV4-3 and TRBJ2-1; 9 bases agree with TRBD2. This CDR3 region has 17 residues. The germline V gene encodes CDR1 LGHNA and CDR2 YSLEER. V was pared by 1 base and J by 2 bases, with 6 bases of the junction left unmatched. CDR3 nucleotides: TGCGCCAGCAGCCAAGGAAGGGCTAGCGGGGCCTACAATGAGCAGTTCTTC. Translating it yields CASSQGRASGAYNEQFF.

Notes on this clonotype: At one of its ends the junction is not consistent with the germline gene, which may arise from a read error. The chain carries TRBV7-3 and TRBJ1-2; 9 bases align to TRBD1. The germline V gene encodes CDR1 SGHTA and CDR2 FQGTGA. This CDR3 region has 13 residues. CDR3 sequence reads: CASSLYGQGIANF. In DNA form, the CDR3 reads TGTGCCAGCAGCTTATATGGACAGGGGATCGCTAACTTC.

The chain uses TRBV6-1 and TRBJ2-1, with 8 nucleotides matching TRBD2. The germline V gene encodes CDR1 MNHNS and CDR2 SASEGT. The CDR3 runs 13 residues. Trimming at V came to 10 bases and at J to 9 bases, leaving 11 bases not matched to a gene. CDR3 in amino acids: CATILAGSREQFF. The CDR3 coding sequence is TGTGCCACAATTTTAGCGGGATCACGTGAGCAGTTCTTC.

There are many counts of this clonotype. This chain links TRBV20-1 with TRBJ2-1; D not resolved. Germline lookup yields CDR1 DFQATT and CDR2 SNEGSKA (reference sequence). The CDR3 runs to 15 residues. V lost 3 bases, J lost 0 bases, and 12 bases lay in between. This CDR3 reads CSASGGLFSYNEQFF. In DNA, the CDR3 is TGCAGTGCTAGCGGCGGCTTGTTCTCCTACAATGAGCAGTTCTTC.

This clonotype was counted ten times or more. The V call is TRBV4-2, the J call TRBJ1-4, with D possibly TRBD1 on 5 matching bases. CDR3 length: 14 residues. The V gene lost 1 base and the J gene lost 7 bases, with 10 bases spanning the gap. Germline CDR1 reads LGHNA; CDR2 reads YNFKEQ. CDR3: CASSQGGVGEKLFF. CDR3 bases: TGTGCCAGCAGCCAAGGAGGGGTGGGTGAAAAACTGTTTTTT.

The V and J genes are TRBV29-1 and TRBJ2-1; 10 bases fit TRBD2. V lost 6 bases, J lost 0 bases, and 5 bases stayed unmatched. In germline, CDR1 is SQVTM, CDR2 ANQGSEA. The CDR3 covers 15 residues. For the CDR3, the DNA is TGCAGCGTGGCTAGCGGGGGAAGCTCCTACAATGAGCAGTTCTTC. Translated, it gives CSVASGGSSYNEQFF.

The chain uses TRBV12-3 or TRBV12-4 and TRBJ2-1; 11 bases align to TRBD2. The CDR3 has 16 amino acids. The V and J ends lost 4 bases and 2 bases, in that order; junction bases with no gene match: 4. The CDR3 bases are TGTGCCAGCAGTTACGGTAGCGGGAGGGCCTACAATGAGCAGTTCTTC. It is translated as CASSYGSGRAYNEQFF.

This clonotype was picked up a small number of times. The chain links TRBV29-1 to TRBJ2-5, with D possibly TRBD2 on 5 matching bases. The germline CDR1 and CDR2 sequences are SQVTM and ANQGSEA. The CDR3 sequence is 15 residues long. Trimming pared 5 bases from V and 0 bases from J, leaving 16 bases between. The chain's CDR3 is CSVRPLGVYQETQYF. In DNA, the CDR3 is TGCAGCGTTAGGCCCCTCGGGGTGTACCAAGAGACCCAGTACTTC.

The V call is TRBV7-9, the J call TRBJ1-4; D unresolved. Between the trimmed V and J ends, which lost 5 bases and 0 bases, there was a span of 10 bases. This CDR3 region has 15 residues. Germline V lookup: CDR1 SEHNR, CDR2 FQNEAQ (reference sequence). The CDR3 protein is CASSAPGPTNEKLFF. As DNA, the CDR3 is TGTGCCAGCAGCGCGCCAGGACCAACTAATGAAAAACTGTTTTTT.

The V and J genes are TRBV2 and TRBJ1-6, with 9 bases matching TRBD1. The CDR3 covers 13 residues. Trimming at V came to 8 bases and at J to 10 bases, leaving 6 bases not matched to a gene. CDR1 is SNHLY and CDR2 is FYNNEI in the germline V gene. The chain's CDR3 is CASRDREGSPLHF. Here the CDR3 DNA reads TGTGCCAGCCGGGACAGGGAGGGATCACCCCTCCACTTT.

This rearrangement joins TRBV20-1 to TRBJ2-1; 7 nucleotides line up with TRBD1. With V trimmed by 3 bases and J by 3 bases, 8 bases remained unmatched. CDR1 is DFQATT, CDR2 SNEGSKA, per germline (reference sequence). The length of the CDR3 is 15 residues. The CDR3 sequence is CSASGDSPFYNEQFF. CDR3 nucleotides: TGCAGTGCTAGTGGGGACAGCCCGTTCTACAATGAGCAGTTCTTC.